The clone carrying this TCR beta chain has more than one count but fewer than ten. The sample is drawn from a study of vaccination and CD4 T cells after COVID-19. Time point specified: late sampling 161 to 241 days after vaccination in three convalescent patients. TCRdb used MiXCR to reprocess the PCR reads, holding one entry per CDR3 protein. The sample lists some 29,000 distinct CDR3 sequences; about 54% were seen once. CDR3 length: 15 residues. The germline gives CDR1 SGHVS, CDR2 FNYEAQ. V lost 5 bases and J lost 9; bases outside the gene matches: 9. The sequence was obtained from a human donor who had recovered from COVID-19. Sequencing used CD4+ T cells from blood, obtained about 7 months after SARS-CoV-2 vaccination. The chain joins TRBV7-6 to TRBJ2-1; 11 bases line up with TRBD2. DNA of the CDR3: TGTGCCAGCAGCCCCTTGGGTACTAGCGGGAGTGAGCAGTTCTTC. As protein: CASSPLGTSGSEQFF.